This TCR beta chain comes out of a study of cytomegalovirus exposure and HLA in healthy donors. Findings of the study overall: Sequencing depth roughly uniform across donors was assumed in presence/absence analyses. Rare TCR sequences predominated, though certain public TCRs were found in many donors.

Looked up from germline, CDR1 is SGHRS and CDR2 is YFSETQ. The length of the CDR3 is 15 residues. As concerns this clone: Its target is unknown. At one of its ends the junction is not consistent with the germline gene, which may arise from a read error.

The primer mix had 60 Vbeta and 13 Jbeta primers. Using immunoSEQ multiplex PCR, the repertoire was profiled, and TCRdb retains in-frame clones only, with some absent. Of some 140,000 clones listed, about 80% are singletons. These donors, healthy bone marrow donors, were studied. This receptor was obtained from a man aged 25-45 years in good health and CMV-seronegative. V gene TRBV5-1 combines with J gene TRBJ1-1, with D possibly being TRBD1 (5 bases). The sample was PBMCs. The CDR3 DNA is TGCGCCAGCAGCTGGGGAGGGGCCCAGAACATTGAAGCTTTCTTT. Translation gives CASSWGGAQNIEAFF.